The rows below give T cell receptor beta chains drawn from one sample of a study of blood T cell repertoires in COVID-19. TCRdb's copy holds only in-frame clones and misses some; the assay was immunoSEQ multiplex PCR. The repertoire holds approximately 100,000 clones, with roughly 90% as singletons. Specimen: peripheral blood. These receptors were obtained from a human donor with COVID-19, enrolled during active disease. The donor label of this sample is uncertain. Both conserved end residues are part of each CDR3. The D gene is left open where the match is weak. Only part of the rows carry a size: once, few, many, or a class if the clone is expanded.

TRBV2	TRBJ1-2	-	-	CASRQNPGGDHYTF	TGTGCCAGCAGGCAAAATCCGGGAGGCGACCATTACACCTTC
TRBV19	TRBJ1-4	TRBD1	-	CASSTPGGGEKLFF	TGTGCCAGTAGTACCCCAGGGGGAGGTGAAAAACTGTTTTTT
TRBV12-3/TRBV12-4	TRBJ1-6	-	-	CASGDTDNSPLHF	TGTGCCAGCGGGGACACCGATAATTCACCCCTCCACTTT
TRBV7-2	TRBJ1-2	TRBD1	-	CASRRTGANYGYTF	TGTGCCAGCAGGCGGACAGGGGCTAACTATGGCTACACCTTC
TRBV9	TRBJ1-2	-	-	CASSVAGQPIYGYTF	TGTGCCAGCAGCGTCGCTGGACAGCCGATCTATGGCTACACCTTC
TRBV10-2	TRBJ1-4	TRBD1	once	CASSGDRAGKLFF	TGCGCCAGCAGTGGGGACAGGGCGGGAAAACTGTTTTTT
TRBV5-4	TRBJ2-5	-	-	CASSPALQGFGETQYF	TGTGCCAGCAGCCCAGCGCTACAGGGATTTGGAGAGACCCAGTACTTC
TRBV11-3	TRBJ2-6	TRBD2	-	CASSLEAGAPSSGANVLTF	TGTGCCAGCAGCTTAGAAGCGGGGGCCCCGAGCTCTGGGGCCAACGTCCTGACTTTC
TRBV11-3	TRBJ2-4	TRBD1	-	CASSPGQGSDIQYF	TGTGCCAGCAGCCCCGGACAGGGAAGCGACATTCAGTACTTC
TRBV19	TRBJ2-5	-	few	CASSTGTSPQETQYF	TGTGCCAGTAGTACGGGGACATCTCCACAAGAGACCCAGTACTTC
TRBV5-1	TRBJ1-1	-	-	CASSSQKDTEAFF	TGCGCCAGCAGCTCCCAGAAAGACACTGAAGCTTTCTTT
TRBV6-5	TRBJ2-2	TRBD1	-	CASRRQGPGELFF	TGTGCCAGCAGGCGACAGGGCCCCGGGGAGCTGTTTTTT
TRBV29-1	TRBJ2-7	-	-	CSVGRRTVPEQYF	TGCAGCGTTGGCCGCCGGACAGTACCCGAGCAGTACTTC
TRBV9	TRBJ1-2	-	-	CASNHLGRKYYGYTF	TGTGCCAGCAACCACCTGGGCAGAAAATACTATGGCTACACCTTC
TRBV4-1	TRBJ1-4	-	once	CASSQEGTGFTEKLFF	TGCGCCAGCAGCCAAGAGGGCACCGGCTTTACTGAAAAACTGTTTTTT
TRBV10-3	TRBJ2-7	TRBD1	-	CAISDTVRGHSPYEQYF	TGTGCCATCAGTGACACCGTGAGGGGGCATTCTCCCTACGAGCAGTACTTC
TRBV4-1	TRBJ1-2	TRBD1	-	CASSLSRTGNYGYTF	TGCGCCAGCAGCCTCTCTCGGACAGGGAACTATGGCTACACCTTC
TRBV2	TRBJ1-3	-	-	CASSNREAGNTIYF	TGTGCCAGCAGTAACCGGGAGGCCGGAAACACCATATATTTT
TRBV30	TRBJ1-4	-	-	CAWTDGGGNEKLFF	TGTGCCTGGACTGATGGGGGCGGAAATGAAAAACTGTTTTTT
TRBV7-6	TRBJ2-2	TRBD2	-	CASSLAPPGGAKTGELFF	TGTGCCAGCAGCTTAGCACCCCCCGGGGGGGCTAAGACCGGGGAGCTGTTTTTT
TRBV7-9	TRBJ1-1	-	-	CASSITGPNTEAFF	TGTGCCAGCAGCATTACAGGGCCGAACACTGAAGCTTTCTTT
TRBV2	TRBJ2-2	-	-	CASRDPRRANTGELFF	TGTGCCAGCAGAGATCCCCGCAGGGCGAACACCGGGGAGCTGTTTTTT
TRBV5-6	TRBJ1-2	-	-	CASTYPSVLGSLGYTF	TGTGCCAGCACCTACCCGTCGGTTTTAGGGAGTCTTGGCTACACCTTC
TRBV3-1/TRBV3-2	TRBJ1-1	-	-	CASSQDMGSEKAFF	TGTGCCAGCAGCCAAGATATGGGTAGCGAGAAAGCTTTCTTT
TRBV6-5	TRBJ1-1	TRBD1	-	CASRRQGGNTEAFF	TGTGCCAGCAGGCGACAGGGGGGGAACACTGAAGCTTTCTTT
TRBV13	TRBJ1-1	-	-	CASSLVLATEAFF	TGTGCCAGCAGCTTAGTCCTGGCCACTGAAGCTTTCTTT
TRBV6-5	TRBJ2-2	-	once	CASSYSGNTGELFF	TGTGCCAGCAGTTACTCCGGGAACACCGGGGAGCTGTTTTTT
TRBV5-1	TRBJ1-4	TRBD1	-	CASSLWTGKEKLFF	TGCGCCAGCAGCCTTTGGACAGGGAAGGAAAAACTGTTTTTT
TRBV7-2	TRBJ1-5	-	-	CASSLTSTYSNQPQHF	TGTGCCAGCAGTTTAACCTCTACCTATAGCAATCAGCCCCAGCATTTT
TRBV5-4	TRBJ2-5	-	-	CASSRTVYQETQYF	TGTGCCAGCAGCCGGACAGTATACCAAGAGACCCAGTACTTC
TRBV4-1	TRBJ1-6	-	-	CASSQDRGSPLHF	TGCGCCAGCAGCCAAGATCGCGGTTCACCCCTCCACTTT
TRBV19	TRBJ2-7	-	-	CASSPRDKSSYEQYF	TGTGCCAGTAGCCCGAGGGACAAGAGCTCCTACGAGCAGTACTTC
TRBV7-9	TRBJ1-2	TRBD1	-	CASSPGQGAGDYGYTF	TGTGCCAGCAGCCCTGGACAGGGGGCCGGTGACTATGGCTACACCTTC
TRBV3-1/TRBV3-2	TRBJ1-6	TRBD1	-	CASSQEDRDNSPLHF	TGTGCCAGCAGCCAAGAGGACAGGGATAATTCACCCCTCCACTTT
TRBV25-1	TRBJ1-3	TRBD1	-	CASSEQGAGNTIYF	TGTGCCAGCAGTGAACAGGGGGCTGGAAACACCATATATTTT
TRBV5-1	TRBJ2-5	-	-	CASSLFQQETQYF	TGCGCCAGCAGCTTGTTCCAGCAAGAGACCCAGTACTTC
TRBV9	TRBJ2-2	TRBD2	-	CASSAGLAGGLVPGELFF	TGTGCCAGCAGCGCGGGACTAGCGGGAGGACTCGTACCCGGGGAGCTGTTTTTT
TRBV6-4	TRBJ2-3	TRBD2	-	CASRTSGGAVEDTQYF	TGTGCCAGCAGAACTAGCGGGGGGGCAGTTGAAGATACGCAGTATTTT
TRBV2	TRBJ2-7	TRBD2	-	CASSSLAATPGEQYF	TGTGCCAGCAGTTCTCTAGCGGCCACACCCGGGGAGCAGTACTTC
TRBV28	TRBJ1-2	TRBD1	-	CASTGVNYGYTF	TGTGCGTCGACAGGGGTAAACTATGGCTACACCTTC
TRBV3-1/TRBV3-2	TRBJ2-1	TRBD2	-	CASSQVSVLAGNEQFF	TGTGCCAGCAGCCAAGTTTCAGTTCTAGCGGGCAATGAGCAGTTCTTC